Presented here are 27 T cell receptor beta chains from one specimen sequenced in a study of T cells in Graves' hyperthyroidism and ophthalmopathy. Amplified TCR beta CDR3 regions derived from RNA transcripts. TCR CDR3 underwent first-round RT-PCR with the HTBI primer set. TCRdb redid the calling of the multiplex PCR reads with MiXCR, one entry per CDR3 protein. Here the sample spans 650,000 to 850,000 distinct CDR3 sequences, approximately 18% being singletons. Sequenced material: blood. These receptors all come from a woman in her 50s with Graves' hyperthyroidism that later progressed to Graves' ophthalmopathy.

This clonotype was seen more than once but under ten times. The chain uses TRBV27 and TRBJ2-5; D remains ambiguous. The CDR3 has 13 amino acids. From germline, CDR1 is MNHEY and CDR2 SMNVEV (reference sequence). V was shortened by 5 bases and J by 5 bases, with 12 bases between the two germline ends. The chain's CDR3 is CASSHWVGETQYF. CDR3 DNA sequence: TGTGCCAGCAGTCATTGGGTCGGGGAGACCCAGTACTTC.

This clonotype was counted between two and nine times. The J gene is TRBJ1-5, the V gene TRBV6-1; D perhaps matches TRBD1 (6 bases). The V end lost 6 bases, the J end lost 1 base, and 16 bases lay between the germline ends. CDR3 length: 16 amino acids. Per germline, CDR1 MNHNS and CDR2 SASEGT. The CDR3 sequence: CASRVDKGGSNQPQHF. In nucleotides, the CDR3 is TGTGCCAGCAGGGTAGACAAGGGGGGGAGCAATCAGCCCCAGCATTTT.

Ten or more counts support this clonotype. The V and J genes are TRBV5-1 and TRBJ2-5, with TRBD1 as a possible D gene (6 bases). CDR1 is SGHRS, CDR2 YFSETQ, per germline. The CDR3 spans 14 residues. V lost 4 bases and J lost 3, with 13 bases in between. CDR3 in DNA: TGCGCCAGCAGCCACACACGACAGGAAGAGACCCAGTACTTC. This gives the protein CASSHTRQEETQYF.

The CDR3 here is CSASSRGGWSSYEQYF. CDR3 bases: TGCAGTGCTTCCTCCCGGGGGGGTTGGTCCTCCTACGAGCAGTACTTC. The chain is built from TRBV20-1 and TRBJ2-7; 8 nucleotides align to TRBD2. The CDR3 has 16 amino acids. Germline V CDR1 and CDR2: DFQATT, SNEGSKA (reference sequence). With 5 bases clipped from V and 0 bases from J, the junction kept 12 bases outside the gene matches.

This chain links TRBV4-2 with TRBJ2-1, with D perhaps matching TRBD2 (6 bases). V was clipped by 1 base and J by 0 bases, with 10 bases between them. The length of the CDR3 is 16 residues. Germline-derived CDR1 and CDR2 are LGHNA and YNFKEQ. Here the CDR3 DNA reads TGTGCCAGCAGCCAAGTGGGGGGTGGCTCCTACAATGAGCAGTTCTTC. Its translation: CASSQVGGGSYNEQFF.

This clonotype has a count of ten or more. J is TRBJ2-3 and V is TRBV20-1; 11 bases are a match to TRBD2. Germline V gives CDR1 DFQATT, CDR2 SNEGSKA (reference sequence). The CDR3 is 17 amino acids. Unmatched junction bases numbered 14, after V lost 3 bases and J lost 6 bases. This chain's CDR3 is CSARDLAGGVAWDTQYF. CDR3 sequence (DNA): TGCAGTGCTAGGGATCTAGCGGGGGGTGTGGCTTGGGATACGCAGTATTTT.

This clonotype showed up many times. J is TRBJ1-5 and V is TRBV20-1, with D possibly being TRBD1 (6 bases). The CDR3 has 14 residues. V was clipped by 5 bases and J by 6 bases, with 17 bases between them. The germline V gene has CDR1 DFQATT and CDR2 SNEGSKA (reference sequence). The chain's CDR3 is CSAQASRGGQPQHF. CDR3 nucleotide sequence: TGCAGTGCTCAGGCCTCTCGAGGGGGTCAGCCCCAGCATTTT.

This clonotype was seen ten or more times. This chain joins TRBV20-1 and TRBJ2-3; the D is unclear. CDR1 and CDR2 (germline): DFQATT, SNEGSKA (reference sequence). CDR3 size: 15 residues. V shed 4 bases and J shed 0 bases, with 14 bases lying between them. For the CDR3, the DNA is TGCAGTGCTACCAATACCCGCCAGAGCACAGATACGCAGTATTTT. This sequence encodes CSATNTRQSTDTQYF.

Concerning this clonotype itself: A junction boundary mismatches the germline segment, possibly from a read error. CDR3 coding DNA: TGTGCCAGCACCTTAGCGGGGGGAGGCAATGAGCAGTTCTTC. This translates into CASTLAGGGNEQFF. The chain uses TRBV7-8 and TRBJ2-1; 10 bases agree with TRBD2. The CDR3 totals 14 residues. Per germline, CDR1 SGHVS and CDR2 FQNEAQ.

This clonotype has at least ten counts. The V call is TRBV2, the J call TRBJ1-6; tentative D call: TRBD1 (5 bases). The V end was cut by 2 bases, the J end by 7 bases, with 12 bases between. Germline values: CDR1 SNHLY, CDR2 FYNNEI. The CDR3 is 15 amino acids. The CDR3 coding sequence is TGTGCCAGCAGTGAATGGTGGGGCGCGAATTCACCCCTCCACTTT. It yields the protein CASSEWWGANSPLHF.

The chain combines TRBV11-2 with TRBJ2-7; TRBD1 aligns across 11 bases. Germline assignment: CDR1 SGHAT and CDR2 FQNNGV. The trim removed 5 bases at V and 3 bases at J, leaving 9 bases unmatched. CDR3 length equals 16 residues. CDR3 coding DNA: TGTGCCAGCAGCCCCTGGGGGACAGGGGGTGGCTACGAGCAGTACTTC. It is translated as CASSPWGTGGGYEQYF.

The chain combines TRBV28 with TRBJ1-5; TRBD1 matches 7 bases. The germline V gene has CDR1 MDHEN and CDR2 SYDVKM. The CDR3 has 16 residues. J lost 2 bases, V lost 6 bases, and 10 bases had no gene match. This CDR3 is CASSGSDRAGNQPQHF. The CDR3 DNA follows: TGTGCCAGCAGCGGATCCGACAGGGCCGGCAATCAGCCCCAGCATTTT.

This rearrangement joins TRBV4-2 to TRBJ1-1; perhaps TRBD1 as D (6 bases). CDR1 and CDR2 (germline): LGHNA, YNFKEQ. Trimming cost V 0 bases and J 1 base, with 15 bases left between them. The length of the CDR3 is 17 residues. CDR3 DNA sequence: TGTGCCAGCAGCCAAGAACAATTTGGACAGTCGAACACTGAAGCTTTCTTT. It is translated as CASSQEQFGQSNTEAFF.

This clonotype was found many times. This chain connects TRBV7-2 to TRBJ2-7; the D is unclear. This CDR3 is built from 15 residues. Per germline, CDR1 SGHTA and CDR2 FQGNSA. With 5 bases removed from V and 7 bases from J, the gap between germline ends came to 21 bases. CDR3 DNA: TGTGCCAGCAGCAATTCTGGGGTCTCTCTCCGGGAGCAGTACTTC. Translated, it gives CASSNSGVSLREQYF. Combining the CDR3 with reference TRBV7-2 and TRBJ2-7 gives the whole variable domain GAGVSQSPSNKVTEKGKDVELRCDPISGHTALYWYRQSLGQGLEFLIYFQGNSAPDKSGLPSDRFSAERTGGSVSTLTIQRTQQEDSAVYLCASSNSGVSLREQYFGPGTRLTVT.

This clonotype appeared a few times. The chain uses TRBV9 and TRBJ1-2; D uncertain. Germline V gene lookup returns CDR1 SGDLS and CDR2 YYNGEE. This CDR3 is built from 13 residues. Trimming shortened V by 3 bases and J by 6 bases, and 12 bases separated the two germline ends. For the CDR3, the DNA is TGTGCCAGCAGCGGTATGTTGGCCCATGGCTACACCTTC. Translated, it gives CASSGMLAHGYTF.

This clonotype was detected ten times or more. The rearrangement joins TRBV12-3 or TRBV12-4 to TRBJ2-5, with a tentative D call TRBD2 (5 bases). The CDR3 sequence is 14 residues long. Trimming cost V 5 bases and J 2 bases, with 12 bases left between them. DNA of the CDR3: TGTGCCAGCAGTGGACTTGCCGCGCAAGAGACCCAGTACTTC. Its translation is CASSGLAAQETQYF.

The sample holds many counts of this clonotype. The J gene is TRBJ1-1, the V gene TRBV20-1; D might be TRBD1 (5 bases). CDR3 size: 16 residues. V shed 1 base and J shed 4 bases, with 19 bases lying between them. Germline-derived CDR1 and CDR2 are DFQATT and SNEGSKA (reference sequence). DNA for the CDR3: TGCAGTGCTAGAGGGGGGGACGAGCCCTGGGGCACTGAAGCTTTCTTT. It codes for CSARGGDEPWGTEAFF.

This clonotype was counted once. The V and J genes are TRBV9 and TRBJ2-3; D not certain. The ends were cut back, 1 base at V and 7 bases at J, with 7 bases in the middle. The CDR3 is made up of 12 amino acids. Germline-derived CDR1 and CDR2 are SGDLS and YYNGEE. CDR3: CASSVRANTQYF. The CDR3 DNA sequence: TGTGCCAGCAGCGTAAGGGCAAATACGCAGTATTTT. The variable domain in full, completed from reference TRBV9 and TRBJ2-3, reads DSGVTQTPKHLITATGQRVTLRCSPRSGDLSVYWYQQSLDQGLQFLIQYYNGEERAKGNILERFSAQQFPDLHSELNLSSLELGDSALYFCASSVRANTQYFGPGTRLTVL.

This clonotype was detected ten times or more. The chain combines TRBV3-1 with TRBJ1-1; D remains unclear. Germline V gene lookup returns CDR1 LGHDT and CDR2 YNNKEL (reference sequence). Between the trimmed V and J ends, which lost 4 bases and 0 bases, there was a span of 12 bases. The length of the CDR3 is 15 residues. CDR3: CASSRSYSMNTEAFF. CDR3 nucleotide sequence: TGTGCCAGCAGCCGGAGCTACAGCATGAACACTGAAGCTTTCTTT.

This clonotype appeared many times. The V call is TRBV27, the J call TRBJ2-1; 7 positions agree with TRBD1. V gave up 5 bases and J gave up 6 bases; unmatched junction bases: 10. CDR1 is MNHEY, CDR2 SMNVEV, per germline (reference sequence). The CDR3 spans 15 residues. This CDR3 reads CASSITGALINEQFF. The CDR3 DNA reads as TGTGCCAGCAGTATTACAGGGGCCTTAATCAATGAGCAGTTCTTC.

The J gene is TRBJ2-2, the V gene TRBV20-1; TRBD1 agrees at 7 bases. The CDR3 has 14 residues. CDR1 DFQATT and CDR2 SNEGSKA come from the germline V gene (reference sequence). Trimming at V came to 3 bases and at J to 5 bases, leaving 6 bases not matched to a gene. CDR3 loop: CSASGTERTGELFF. CDR3 DNA: TGCAGTGCTAGTGGGACAGAAAGGACCGGGGAGCTGTTTTTT.

This clonotype was seen at least ten times. The chain links TRBV12-3 or TRBV12-4 to TRBJ1-4, with 7 bases lining up with TRBD1. V lost 3 bases and J lost 4; bases outside the gene matches: 5. CDR3 size: 15 residues. The CDR3 here is CASSFQGQINEKLFF. In DNA form, the CDR3 reads TGTGCCAGCAGTTTCCAGGGACAGATTAATGAAAAACTGTTTTTT.

The rearrangement uses TRBV6-1 and TRBJ2-1; 7 nucleotides match TRBD1. V gave up 4 bases and J gave up 3 bases; unmatched junction bases: 6. Germline CDR1 is MNHNS and CDR2 is SASEGT. The CDR3 consists of 15 residues. The CDR3 is CASSVRTGGYNEQFF. CDR3 coding DNA: TGTGCCAGCAGTGTCAGGACAGGCGGCTACAATGAGCAGTTCTTC.

In this sample, this clonotype turned up a few times. V is TRBV9 and J is TRBJ2-2; 8 bases align to TRBD2. Losses at the gene ends were 2 bases for V and 1 base for J; bases not matched to a gene: 1. The CDR3 totals 15 residues. Per germline, CDR1 SGDLS and CDR2 YYNGEE. The CDR3: CASSVGLVNTGELFF. CDR3 nucleotides: TGTGCCAGCAGCGTGGGACTAGTGAACACCGGGGAGCTGTTTTTT. Full variable domain (rest looked up from reference TRBV9 and TRBJ2-2): DSGVTQTPKHLITATGQRVTLRCSPRSGDLSVYWYQQSLDQGLQFLIQYYNGEERAKGNILERFSAQQFPDLHSELNLSSLELGDSALYFCASSVGLVNTGELFFGEGSRLTVL.

This chain links TRBV7-3 with TRBJ2-5; D tentatively reads TRBD1 or TRBD2 (6 bases each). Trimming took 2 bases from V and 5 from J, leaving 15 bases between them. CDR1 SGHTA and CDR2 FQGTGA come from the germline V gene. This CDR3 is built from 15 residues. Here the CDR3 reads CASSLVGGQRETQYF. CDR3 bases: TGTGCCAGCAGCTTAGTCGGGGGCCAGCGCGAGACCCAGTACTTC.

This clonotype was picked up many times. This sequence joins TRBV3-1 and TRBJ2-4; weak D call: TRBD1 (6 bases). The germline gives CDR1 LGHDT, CDR2 YNNKEL (reference sequence). Trimming took 0 bases from V and 8 from J, leaving 8 bases between them. The CDR3 sequence is 13 residues long. The CDR3 protein is CASSQDRGDIQYF. CDR3 coding DNA: TGTGCCAGCAGCCAAGACAGGGGTGACATTCAGTACTTC.

This clonotype was seen a handful of times. The genes are TRBV2 and TRBJ1-2; D gene unclear. This CDR3 has 12 residues. Trimming left V 10 bases short and J 1 base short, with 10 bases between. Per germline, CDR1 SNHLY and CDR2 FYNNEI. This CDR3 reads CATTDFNYGYTF. CDR3 coding DNA: TGTGCCACAACAGATTTTAACTATGGCTACACCTTC.